A selection of T cell receptor beta chains follows, all from one sample in a study of Ad26.COV2.S vaccination and SARS-CoV-2 variants. Repertoires were generated with immunoSEQ multiplex PCR, while TCRdb's copy carries only in-frame clones and drops some. This sample has fewer than 900,000 clones; more than 80% occur once, and the top ten carry over 1.3%. This specimen was peripheral blood, taken in a trial of Ad26.COV2.S vaccine versus placebo. The origin of the receptors is a person aged 18-65 years who received the Ad26.COV2.S COVID-19 vaccine or a placebo. The CDR3 runs from the conserved cysteine through the conserved F or W. Each record gives: J gene, D gene, V gene, clone size, CDR3 protein, CDR3 DNA. The D gene is left open where the match is weak. Some rows have no size entry. The others give once, few or many, or a class for an expanded clone.

>TRBJ1-3|TRBD1|TRBV6-5|few
CASSYSEGQGNTIYF
TGTGCCAGCAGTTACTCGGAGGGACAGGGAAACACCATATATTTT
>TRBJ1-2|NA|TRBV3-1/TRBV3-2|NA
CASRPTSKANYGYTF
TGTGCCAGCAGGCCAACCAGCAAGGCTAACTATGGCTACACCTTC
>TRBJ2-2|NA|TRBV12-3/TRBV12-4|NA
CASSWYTGELFF
TGTGCCAGCAGCTGGTACACCGGGGAGCTGTTTTTT
>TRBJ1-2|TRBD1|TRBV6-5|few
CASSYPGTGGYTF
TGTGCCAGCAGTTATCCCGGGACAGGTGGCTACACCTTC
>TRBJ2-4|NA|TRBV6-2/TRBV6-3|NA
CASSYHRAGAKNIQYF
TGTGCCAGCAGTTACCATAGGGCCGGGGCCAAAAACATTCAGTACTTC
>TRBJ2-3|TRBD2|TRBV4-1|NA
CASRPSGGATDTQYF
TGCGCCAGCAGGCCTAGCGGGGGGGCCACAGATACGCAGTATTTT
>TRBJ2-7|TRBD1|TRBV15|NA
CATSRDPPLTGRAYEQYF
TGTGCCACCAGCAGAGATCCACCCCTGACAGGGCGGGCCTACGAGCAGTACTTC
>TRBJ1-5|NA|TRBV15|NA
CATSRDVGGGSSPQHF
TGTGCCACCAGCAGAGATGTCGGGGGCGGGTCAAGTCCCCAGCATTTT
>TRBJ1-4|TRBD1|TRBV9|NA
CASSVTGTNEKLFF
TGTGCCAGCAGCGTGACAGGGACTAATGAAAAACTGTTTTTT
>TRBJ2-7|TRBD1|TRBV19|NA
CASSGDRVGSSYEQYF
TGTGCCAGTAGCGGAGACAGGGTTGGGAGCTCCTACGAGCAGTACTTC
>TRBJ2-7|TRBD2|TRBV7-2|NA
CASSSLAGSYEQYF
TGTGCCAGCAGCTCCCTAGCGGGATCCTACGAGCAGTACTTC
>TRBJ2-5|TRBD2|TRBV7-9|NA
CASSAYRTSGQETQYF
TGTGCCAGCAGCGCCTATCGGACTAGCGGACAAGAGACCCAGTACTTC
>TRBJ2-3|TRBD2|TRBV2|NA
CASSGGLAGLGDTQYF
TGTGCCAGCAGTGGGGGACTAGCGGGGTTGGGAGATACGCAGTATTTT
>TRBJ2-3|TRBD2|TRBV9|NA
CASSVSLAGGPSTDTQYF
TGTGCCAGCAGCGTATCACTAGCGGGGGGGCCTAGCACAGATACGCAGTATTTT
>TRBJ2-7|TRBD1|TRBV9|NA
CASSPAGAGGYEQYF
TGTGCCAGCAGCCCCGCCGGGGCAGGGGGATACGAGCAGTACTTC
>TRBJ2-2|NA|TRBV5-1|NA
CASSETGPLERAGELFF
TGCGCCAGCAGCGAAACCGGGCCTCTGGAAAGGGCCGGGGAGCTGTTTTTT
>TRBJ2-1|TRBD2|TRBV2|NA
CASSSGTSVYNEQFF
TGTGCCAGCAGTTCCGGGACTAGCGTCTACAATGAGCAGTTCTTC
>TRBJ2-7|NA|TRBV27|NA
CASSLTRAYEQYF
TGTGCCAGCAGTTTGACCAGAGCCTACGAGCAGTACTTC
>TRBJ2-7|NA|TRBV7-7|NA
CASSPDGNSYEQYF
TGTGCTAGCAGCCCGGACGGCAACTCCTACGAGCAGTACTTC
>TRBJ1-2|NA|TRBV15|NA
CATSPHTGGHGYTF
TGTGCCACCAGCCCTCATACGGGGGGTCACGGCTACACCTTC